This TCR beta chain was profiled in a study of blood T cell repertoires in COVID-19. Overall study context: The United States, Italy and Spain were the sources of the acute and convalescent COVID-19 samples. PBMCs, B-cell-depleted T cells, or T cells were the source of the cDNA or gDNA that made up the material.

Original handling: Nucleated cell counts were estimated from reference gene primer amplification. Sequencing used immunoSEQ multiplex PCR; TCRdb keeps in-frame clones, though not all of them. The D gene and trimming were derived from the DNA, and the V and J assignments and clone size from that table. The data contain some 190,000 clones, roughly four fifths of them singletons. Germline V gives CDR1 SGHDN, CDR2 FVKESK. The CDR3 spans 12 residues. The V gene lost 2 bases and the J gene lost 6 bases, with 8 bases spanning the gap. J is TRBJ2-7 and V is TRBV14; D might be TRBD1 (5 bases). The specimen was peripheral blood. The receptor's source is a woman between 45 and 65 years old with acute or convalescent COVID-19. CDR3 DNA: TGTGCCAGCAGCCAACAGGGCCTCGAGCAGTACTTC. Protein: CASSQQGLEQYF.